Given below is one T cell receptor (beta chain) in context. What it recognizes is unknown. The source of the sample is a study of immune evolution from preneoplasia to lung adenocarcinoma. Regarding the study as a whole: Clonality was highest in normal lung, lower in later-stage lesions apparently.

The V end was cut by 1 base, the J end by 9 bases, with 12 bases between. Germline loops: CDR1 SGHTA, CDR2 FQGTGA. The CDR3 loop spans 13 amino acids. Some clones are missing from TCRdb's copy, which holds only in-frame ones; the method was immunoSEQ multiplex PCR. The table includes 4,000 to 6,000 clones, about 78% detected once. This chain uses TRBV7-3 with TRBJ2-5; D remains ambiguous. The sequence derives from a person between 50 and 69 years old with lung adenocarcinoma. Sequenced material: FFPE normal lung tissue adjacent to the tumor. CDR3 in amino acids: CASSLSVVPPQYF. Here the CDR3 DNA reads TGTGCCAGCAGCTTAAGCGTGGTCCCCCCCCAGTACTTC.